This T cell receptor (beta chain) appears in the sequencing data of a study of blood T cell repertoires in COVID-19. Across the whole study: PBMCs, B-cell-depleted T cells, or T cells were the source of the cDNA or gDNA that made up the material.

Between the trimmed V and J ends, which lost 3 bases and 3 bases, there was a span of 15 bases. Germline lookup yields CDR1 KGHSH and CDR2 LQKENI. There are 15 residues in the CDR3. The table came from immunoSEQ multiplex PCR; TCRdb's copy has only in-frame clones and leaves some out. The sample contains about 110,000 clones, about three quarters of which appear only once. The origin of this receptor is a woman aged 40 to 50 with acute or convalescent COVID-19. V and J are TRBV18 and TRBJ2-7; no definite D call. The sample comprised peripheral blood. The CDR3 nucleotides read TGTGCCAGCTCACCGGCTGAGAGACTCCGCTACGAGCAGTACTTC. Protein sequence: CASSPAERLRYEQYF.